Given below is one TCR beta chain in context. Measured with immunoSEQ multiplex PCR; TCRdb has only the in-frame clones, and not every one. The repertoire includes a few hundred thousand clones, 89% of them detected once, and 0.95% to 1.5% sits in the top ten. The germline V gene has CDR1 SGHRS and CDR2 YFSETQ. The CDR3 runs 15 residues. Trimming took 0 bases from V and 0 from J, leaving 8 bases between them. This entry comes from a study of blood T cell repertoires in COVID-19. Study information: The study drew acute and convalescent COVID-19 samples from the United States, Italy and Spain.

Source material: peripheral blood. The sequence was collected from a man between 40 and 49 years old with acute or convalescent COVID-19. V and J are TRBV5-1 and TRBJ2-3; possible D gene TRBD1, 5 bases. The CDR3 DNA reads as TGCGCCAGCAGCTTGGAAGGGGCAAGCACAGATACGCAGTATTTT. Its translation is CASSLEGASTDTQYF. Based on the CDR3 plus reference TRBV5-1 and TRBJ2-3, the full variable domain is KAGVTQTPRYLIKTRGQQVTLSCSPISGHRSVSWYQQTPGQGLQFLFEYFSETQRNKGNFPGRFSGRQFSNSRSEMNVSTLELGDSALYLCASSLEGASTDTQYFGPGTRLTVL.